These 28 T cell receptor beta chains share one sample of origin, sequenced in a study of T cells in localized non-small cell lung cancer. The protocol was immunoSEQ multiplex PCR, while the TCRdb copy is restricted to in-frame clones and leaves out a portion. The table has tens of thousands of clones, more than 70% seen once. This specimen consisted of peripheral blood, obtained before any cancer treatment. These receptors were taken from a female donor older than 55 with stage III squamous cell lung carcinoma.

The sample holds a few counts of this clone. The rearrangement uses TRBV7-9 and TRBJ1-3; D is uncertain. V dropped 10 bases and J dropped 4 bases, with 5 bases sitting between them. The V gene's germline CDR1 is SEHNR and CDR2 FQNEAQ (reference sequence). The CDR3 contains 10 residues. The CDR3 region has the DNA TGTGCCATACCCGGAAACACCATATATTTT. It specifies CAIPGNTIYF.

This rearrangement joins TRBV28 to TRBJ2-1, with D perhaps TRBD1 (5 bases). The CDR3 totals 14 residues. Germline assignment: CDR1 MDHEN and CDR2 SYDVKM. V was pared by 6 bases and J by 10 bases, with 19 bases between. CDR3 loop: CASSTPGSRWEQFF. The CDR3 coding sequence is TGTGCCAGCAGCACTCCAGGGTCCCGGTGGGAGCAGTTCTTC.

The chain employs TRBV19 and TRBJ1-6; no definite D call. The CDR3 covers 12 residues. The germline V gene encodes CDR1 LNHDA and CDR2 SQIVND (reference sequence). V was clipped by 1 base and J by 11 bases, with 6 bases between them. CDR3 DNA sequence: TGTGCCAGTAGTATAGGAGGGACACCCCTCCACTTT. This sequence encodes CASSIGGTPLHF.

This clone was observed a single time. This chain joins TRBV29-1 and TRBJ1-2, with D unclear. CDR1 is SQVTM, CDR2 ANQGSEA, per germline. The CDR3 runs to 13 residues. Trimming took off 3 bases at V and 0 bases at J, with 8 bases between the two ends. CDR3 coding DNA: TGCAGCGTTGAGAAGGGTACTAACTATGGCTACACCTTC. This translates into CSVEKGTNYGYTF.

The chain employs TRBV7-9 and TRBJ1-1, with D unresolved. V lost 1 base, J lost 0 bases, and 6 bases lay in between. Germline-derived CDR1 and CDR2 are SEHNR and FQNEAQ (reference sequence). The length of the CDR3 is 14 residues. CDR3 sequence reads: CASSLEEVNTEAFF. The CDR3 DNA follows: TGTGCCAGCAGCTTAGAGGAGGTGAACACTGAAGCTTTCTTT.

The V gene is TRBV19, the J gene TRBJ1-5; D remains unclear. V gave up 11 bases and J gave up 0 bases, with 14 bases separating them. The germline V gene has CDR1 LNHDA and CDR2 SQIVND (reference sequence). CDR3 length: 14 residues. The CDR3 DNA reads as TGTGCCGCCCGGCAGGTTCATAGCAATCAGCCCCAGCATTTT. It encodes CAARQVHSNQPQHF. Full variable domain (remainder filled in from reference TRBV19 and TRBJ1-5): DGGITQSPKYLFRKEGQNVTLSCEQNLNHDAMYWYRQDPGQGLRLIYYSQIVNDFQKGDIAEGYSVSREKKESFPLTVTSAQKNPTAFYLCAARQVHSNQPQHFGDGTRLSIL.

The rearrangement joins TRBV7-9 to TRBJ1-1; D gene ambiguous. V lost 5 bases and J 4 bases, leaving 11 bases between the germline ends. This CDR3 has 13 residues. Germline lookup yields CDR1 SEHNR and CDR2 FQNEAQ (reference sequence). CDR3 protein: CASSQGVATEAFF. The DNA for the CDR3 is TGTGCCAGCAGCCAAGGAGTGGCCACTGAAGCTTTCTTT.

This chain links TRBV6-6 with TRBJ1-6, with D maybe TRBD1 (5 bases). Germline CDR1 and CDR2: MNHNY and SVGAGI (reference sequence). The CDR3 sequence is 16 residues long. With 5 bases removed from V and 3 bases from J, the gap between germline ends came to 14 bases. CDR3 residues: CASSKGTANYNSPLHF. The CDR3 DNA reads TGTGCCAGCAGTAAGGGGACCGCGAACTATAATTCACCCCTCCACTTT.

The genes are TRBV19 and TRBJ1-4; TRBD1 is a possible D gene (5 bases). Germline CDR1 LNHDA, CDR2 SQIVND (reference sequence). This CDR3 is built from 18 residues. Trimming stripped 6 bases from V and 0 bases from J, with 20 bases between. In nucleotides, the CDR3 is TGTGCCAGTAGAGCCCCGGGACCCAGATCGTCAACTAATGAAAAACTGTTTTTT. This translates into CASRAPGPRSSTNEKLFF.

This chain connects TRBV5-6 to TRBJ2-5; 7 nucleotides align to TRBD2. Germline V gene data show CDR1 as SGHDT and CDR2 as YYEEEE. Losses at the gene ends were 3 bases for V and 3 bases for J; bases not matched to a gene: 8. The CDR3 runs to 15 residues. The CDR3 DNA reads TGTGCCAGCAGCTCTTTCCGGGACTACAAAGAGACCCAGTACTTC. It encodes CASSSFRDYKETQYF.

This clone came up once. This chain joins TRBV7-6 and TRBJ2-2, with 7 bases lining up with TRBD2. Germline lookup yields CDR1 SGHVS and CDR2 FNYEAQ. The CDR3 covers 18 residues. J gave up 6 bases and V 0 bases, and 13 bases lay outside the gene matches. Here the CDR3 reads CASSLAARGFPEAGELFF. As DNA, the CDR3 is TGTGCCAGCAGCTTAGCGGCGCGGGGGTTCCCTGAGGCCGGGGAGCTGTTTTTT.

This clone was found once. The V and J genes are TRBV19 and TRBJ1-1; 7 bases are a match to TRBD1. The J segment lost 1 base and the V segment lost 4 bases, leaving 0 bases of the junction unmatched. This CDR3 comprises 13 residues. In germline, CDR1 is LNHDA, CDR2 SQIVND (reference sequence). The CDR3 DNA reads TGTGCCAGTAGTAACAGGGGGAACACTGAAGCTTTCTTT. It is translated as CASSNRGNTEAFF.

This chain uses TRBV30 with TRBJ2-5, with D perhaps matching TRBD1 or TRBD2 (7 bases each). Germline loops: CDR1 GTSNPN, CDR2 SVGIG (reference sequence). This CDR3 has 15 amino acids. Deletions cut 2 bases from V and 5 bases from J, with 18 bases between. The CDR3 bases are TGTGCCTGGAGTCCCCCAGGGGGGGGCCGGGAGACCCAGTACTTC. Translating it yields CAWSPPGGGRETQYF. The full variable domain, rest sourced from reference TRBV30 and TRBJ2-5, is SQTIHQWPATLVQPVGSPLSLECTVEGTSNPNLYWYRQAAGRGLQLLFYSVGIGQISSEVPQNLSASRPQDRQFILSSKKLLLSDSGFYLCAWSPPGGGRETQYFGPGTRLLVL.

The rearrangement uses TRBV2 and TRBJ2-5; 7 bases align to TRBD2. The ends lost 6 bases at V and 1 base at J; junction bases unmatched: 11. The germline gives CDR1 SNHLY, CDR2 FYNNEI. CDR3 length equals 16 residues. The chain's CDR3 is CASRDLAETLQETQYF. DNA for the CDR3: TGTGCCAGCAGGGACCTAGCGGAAACCCTCCAAGAGACCCAGTACTTC.

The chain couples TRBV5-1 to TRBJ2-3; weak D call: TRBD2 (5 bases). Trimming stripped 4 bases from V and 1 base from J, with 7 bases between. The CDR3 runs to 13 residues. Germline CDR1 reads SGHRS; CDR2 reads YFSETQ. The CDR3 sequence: CASSPGGTDTQYF. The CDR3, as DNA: TGCGCCAGCAGCCCCGGGGGCACAGATACGCAGTATTTT.

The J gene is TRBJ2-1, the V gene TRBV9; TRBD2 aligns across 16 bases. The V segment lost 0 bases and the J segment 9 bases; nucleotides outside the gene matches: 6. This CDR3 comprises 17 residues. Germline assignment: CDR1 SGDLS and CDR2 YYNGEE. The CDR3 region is CASSVEGLAGGPVEQFF. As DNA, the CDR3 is TGTGCCAGCAGCGTAGAGGGACTAGCGGGAGGGCCGGTTGAGCAGTTCTTC.

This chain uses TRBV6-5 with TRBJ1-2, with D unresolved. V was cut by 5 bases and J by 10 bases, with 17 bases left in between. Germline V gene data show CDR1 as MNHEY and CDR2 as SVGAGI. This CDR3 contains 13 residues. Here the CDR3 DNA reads TGTGCCAGCAGTGACCGGGCCGGAACCCTCTACACCTTC. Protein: CASSDRAGTLYTF.

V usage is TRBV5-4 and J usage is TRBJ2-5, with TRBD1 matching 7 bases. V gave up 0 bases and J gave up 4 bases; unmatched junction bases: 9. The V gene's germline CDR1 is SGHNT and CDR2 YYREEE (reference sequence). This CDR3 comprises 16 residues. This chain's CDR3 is CASSLATGAGRETQYF. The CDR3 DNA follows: TGTGCCAGCAGCTTGGCCACAGGGGCTGGGAGAGAGACCCAGTACTTC.

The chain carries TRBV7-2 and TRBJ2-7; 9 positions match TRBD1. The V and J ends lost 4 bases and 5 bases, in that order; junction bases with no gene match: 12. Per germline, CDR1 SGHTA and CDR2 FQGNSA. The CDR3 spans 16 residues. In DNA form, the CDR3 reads TGTGCCAGCAGCTCCATACCCGGGACAGGGAGTGACGAGCAGTACTTC. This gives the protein CASSSIPGTGSDEQYF.

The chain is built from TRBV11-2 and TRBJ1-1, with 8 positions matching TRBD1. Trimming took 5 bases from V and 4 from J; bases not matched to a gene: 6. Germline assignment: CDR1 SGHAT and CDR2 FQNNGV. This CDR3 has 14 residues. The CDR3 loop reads CASSPDRVGTEAFF. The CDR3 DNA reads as TGTGCCAGCAGCCCGGACAGGGTGGGCACTGAAGCTTTCTTT.

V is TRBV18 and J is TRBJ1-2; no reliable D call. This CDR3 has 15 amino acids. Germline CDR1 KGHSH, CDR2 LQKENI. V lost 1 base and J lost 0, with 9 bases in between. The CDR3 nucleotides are TGTGCCAGCTCACCACAGGTAGTCGCTAACTATGGCTACACCTTC. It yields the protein CASSPQVVANYGYTF.

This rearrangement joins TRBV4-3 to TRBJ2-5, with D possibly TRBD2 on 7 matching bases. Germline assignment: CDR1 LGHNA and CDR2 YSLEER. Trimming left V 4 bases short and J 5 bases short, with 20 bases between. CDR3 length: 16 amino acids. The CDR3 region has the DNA TGCGCCAGCAGCCCCAAAGCCGGGGGGCGGGGGGAGACCCAGTACTTC. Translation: CASSPKAGGRGETQYF.

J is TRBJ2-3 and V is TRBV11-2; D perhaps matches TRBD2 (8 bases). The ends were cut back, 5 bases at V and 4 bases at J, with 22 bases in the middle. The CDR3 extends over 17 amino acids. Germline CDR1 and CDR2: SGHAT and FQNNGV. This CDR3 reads CASSPSGGGFLSDTQYF. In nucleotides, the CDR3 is TGTGCCAGCAGCCCCTCGGGAGGGGGCTTTCTATCAGATACGCAGTATTTT.

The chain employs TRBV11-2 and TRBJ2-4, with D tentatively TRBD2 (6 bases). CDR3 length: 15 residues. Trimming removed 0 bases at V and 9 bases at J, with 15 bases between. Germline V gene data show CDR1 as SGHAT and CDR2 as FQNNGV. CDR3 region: CASSLELAAGSIQYF. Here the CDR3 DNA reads TGTGCCAGCAGCTTAGAACTAGCCGCGGGGAGCATTCAGTACTTC.

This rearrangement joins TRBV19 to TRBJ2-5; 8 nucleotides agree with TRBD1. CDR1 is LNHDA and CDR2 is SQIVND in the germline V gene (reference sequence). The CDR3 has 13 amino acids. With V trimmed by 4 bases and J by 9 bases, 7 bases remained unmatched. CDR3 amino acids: CASSTTGGRAQYF. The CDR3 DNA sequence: TGTGCCAGTAGTACTACAGGGGGTCGTGCCCAGTACTTC.

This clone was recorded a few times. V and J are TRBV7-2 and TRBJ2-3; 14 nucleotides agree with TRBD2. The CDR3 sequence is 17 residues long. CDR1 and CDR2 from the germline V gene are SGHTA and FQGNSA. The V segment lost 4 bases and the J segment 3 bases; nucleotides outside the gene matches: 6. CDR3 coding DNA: TGTGCCAGCAGCTACCGCGGGACTAGCGGGAGTACAGATACGCAGTATTTT. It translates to CASSYRGTSGSTDTQYF. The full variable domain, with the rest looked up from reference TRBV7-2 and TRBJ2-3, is GAGVSQSPSNKVTEKGKDVELRCDPISGHTALYWYRQSLGQGLEFLIYFQGNSAPDKSGLPSDRFSAERTGGSVSTLTIQRTQQEDSAVYLCASSYRGTSGSTDTQYFGPGTRLTVL.

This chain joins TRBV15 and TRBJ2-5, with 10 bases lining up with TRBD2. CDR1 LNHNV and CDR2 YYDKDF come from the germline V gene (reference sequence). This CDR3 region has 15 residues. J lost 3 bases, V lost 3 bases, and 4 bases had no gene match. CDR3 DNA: TGTGCCACCAGCAGGCCCGGGACTAGCGAAGAGACCCAGTACTTC. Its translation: CATSRPGTSEETQYF.

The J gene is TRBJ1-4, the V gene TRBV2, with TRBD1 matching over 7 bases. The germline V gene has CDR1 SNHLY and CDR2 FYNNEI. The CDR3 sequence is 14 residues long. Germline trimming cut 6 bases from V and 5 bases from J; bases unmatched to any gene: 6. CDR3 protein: CASRGDSLNEKLFF. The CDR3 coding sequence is TGTGCCAGCAGAGGGGACAGCCTGAATGAAAAACTGTTTTTT.